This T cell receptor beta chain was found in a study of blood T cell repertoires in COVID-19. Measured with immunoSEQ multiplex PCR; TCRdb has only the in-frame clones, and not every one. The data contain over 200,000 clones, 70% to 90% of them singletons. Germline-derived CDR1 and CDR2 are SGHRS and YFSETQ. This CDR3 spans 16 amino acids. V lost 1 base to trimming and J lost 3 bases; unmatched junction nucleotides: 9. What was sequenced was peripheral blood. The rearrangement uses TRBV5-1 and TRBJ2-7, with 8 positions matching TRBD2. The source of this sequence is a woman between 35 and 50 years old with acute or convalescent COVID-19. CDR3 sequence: CASSLSAGAAGYEQYV. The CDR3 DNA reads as TGCGCCAGCAGCTTGTCAGCGGGGGCGGCTGGCTACGAGCAGTACGTC.